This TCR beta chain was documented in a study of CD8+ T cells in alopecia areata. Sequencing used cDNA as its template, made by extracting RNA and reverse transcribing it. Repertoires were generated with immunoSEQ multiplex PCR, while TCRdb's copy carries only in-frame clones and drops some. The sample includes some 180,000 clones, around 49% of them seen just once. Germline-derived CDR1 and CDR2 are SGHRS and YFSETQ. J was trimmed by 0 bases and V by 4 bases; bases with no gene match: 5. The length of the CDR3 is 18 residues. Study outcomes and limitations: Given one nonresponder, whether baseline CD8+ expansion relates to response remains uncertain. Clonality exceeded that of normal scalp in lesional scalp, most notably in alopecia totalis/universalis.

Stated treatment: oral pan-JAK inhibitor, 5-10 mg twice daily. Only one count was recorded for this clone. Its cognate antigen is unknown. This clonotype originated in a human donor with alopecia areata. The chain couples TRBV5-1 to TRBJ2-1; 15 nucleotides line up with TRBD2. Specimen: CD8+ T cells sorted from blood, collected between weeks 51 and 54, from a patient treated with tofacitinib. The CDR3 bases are TGCGCCAGCAGCACCTGGACTAGCGGGGGGGCCTCCTACAATGAGCAGTTCTTC. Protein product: CASSTWTSGGASYNEQFF.